This T cell receptor (beta chain) is drawn from a study of T-cell memory formation after mild COVID-19. Findings and limits, study-wide: The appearance of some responding clones in pre-infection memory suggested that cross-reactive memory joined.

One entry per CDR3 protein results from TCRdb running MiXCR on the 5' RACE reads. The sample records about 560,000 distinct CDR3 sequences, about a fifth being singletons. Germline V gene sequence: CDR1 SGHRS, CDR2 YFSETQ. CDR3 length: 14 residues. V dropped 3 bases and J dropped 2 bases, with 11 bases sitting between them. For this clonotype: Its antigen is still unknown.

What was sequenced was PBMCs or a T cell subset sorted from them (not recorded which). The chain has TRBV5-1 and TRBJ1-1, with a possible D match to TRBD1 (6 bases). The receptor's source is an adult woman who had mild COVID-19 (a few samples of this study predate the infection). Cell type and time point are not known. The CDR3, as DNA: TGCGCCAGCAGCTACGGGGGGCGAAACACTGAAGCTTTCTTT. It encodes CASSYGGRNTEAFF.